The rows below give T cell receptor beta chains drawn from one sample of a study of blood T cell repertoires in COVID-19. Only in-frame clones appear in the TCRdb table, and some are missing; sequencing was by immunoSEQ multiplex PCR. This sample has fewer than 250,000 clones; about 86% occur once, and the top ten carry 3.5% to 4%. The sequenced sample consisted of PBMCs or T cells enriched from blood (not recorded which). These receptors all come from a woman in her thirties or forties with acute COVID-19. CDR3s include the opening cysteine and the closing phenylalanine or tryptophan. Each record gives: clone size, D gene, J gene, V gene, CDR3 protein, CDR3 DNA. The D gene is left open where the match is weak. Clone size is given for some rows only: seen once, a few or many times, or a class if the clone is expanded.

size: few; D: TRBD1; J: TRBJ2-3; V: TRBV7-3; CDR3: CASSLSQGDDTQYF; DNA: TGTGCCAGCAGCTTAAGTCAGGGGGACGATACGCAGTATTTT
size: once; D: TRBD2; J: TRBJ2-7; V: TRBV5-6; CDR3: CASSLSGTTLYEQYF; DNA: TGTGCCAGCAGCTTGTCCGGGACTACCCTCTACGAGCAGTACTTC
size: NA; D: TRBD1; J: TRBJ2-7; V: TRBV10-1; CDR3: CASSRTGNYEQYF; DNA: TGCGCCAGCAGTCGGACAGGGAACTACGAGCAGTACTTC
size: NA; D: NA; J: TRBJ2-1; V: TRBV6-2/TRBV6-3; CDR3: CASSPQDNEQFF; DNA: TGTGCCAGCAGCCCACAGGACAATGAGCAGTTCTTC
size: NA; D: TRBD1; J: TRBJ1-2; V: TRBV19; CDR3: CASSSDRGLGYTF; DNA: TGTGCCAGTAGTTCCGACAGGGGATTAGGCTACACCTTC
size: NA; D: TRBD1; J: TRBJ2-7; V: TRBV29-1; CDR3: CSVTSLSTGDEQYF; DNA: TGCAGCGTCACCTCTTTGTCGACAGGGGACGAGCAGTACTTC
size: NA; D: NA; J: TRBJ1-2; V: TRBV12-3/TRBV12-4; CDR3: CASAGYGYTF; DNA: TGTGCCAGCGCGGGGTATGGCTACACCTTC
size: NA; D: NA; J: TRBJ1-1; V: TRBV10-3; CDR3: CAISEPSRRETEAFF; DNA: TGTGCCATCAGTGAGCCCTCCCGCAGGGAAACTGAAGCTTTCTTT
size: once; D: NA; J: TRBJ2-7; V: TRBV5-1; CDR3: CASSSPPISYEQYF; DNA: TGCGCCAGCAGCTCCCCGCCTATCTCCTACGAGCAGTACTTC
size: NA; D: TRBD1; J: TRBJ1-1; V: TRBV24-1; CDR3: CATSVSRGRVTEAFF; DNA: TGTGCCACCAGTGTCTCCAGGGGGCGAGTCACTGAAGCTTTCTTT
size: NA; D: NA; J: TRBJ1-3; V: TRBV12-3/TRBV12-4; CDR3: CASSLQSNSGGYF; DNA: TGTGCCAGCAGCCTACAAAGTAATTCCGGCGGTTATTTT
size: NA; D: TRBD1; J: TRBJ1-6; V: TRBV27; CDR3: CASRYDGTGGMPPLHF; DNA: TGTGCCAGCAGATACGATGGGACAGGTGGTATGCCACCCCTCCACTTT
size: NA; D: NA; J: TRBJ1-2; V: TRBV25-1; CDR3: CASSESGDVGYTF; DNA: TGTGCCAGCAGTGAATCAGGGGATGTAGGCTACACCTTC
size: once; D: NA; J: TRBJ2-3; V: TRBV15; CDR3: CATSSHGAPSTDTQYF; DNA: TGTGCCACCAGCTCCCACGGAGCGCCCAGCACAGATACGCAGTATTTT
size: NA; D: NA; J: TRBJ2-2; V: TRBV7-9; CDR3: CASSLDRDTGELFF; DNA: TGTGCCAGCAGCTTAGACAGGGACACCGGGGAGCTGTTTTTT
size: NA; D: NA; J: TRBJ1-2; V: TRBV5-1; CDR3: CASSLDRARPGYTF; DNA: TGCGCCAGCAGCTTGGACAGGGCCAGGCCCGGCTACACCTTC
size: few; D: TRBD2; J: TRBJ2-2; V: TRBV3-1/TRBV3-2; CDR3: CASSQVPSGTGELFF; DNA: TGTGCCAGCAGCCAAGTTCCTAGCGGGACCGGGGAGCTGTTTTTT
size: NA; D: NA; J: TRBJ1-3; V: TRBV30; CDR3: CAWSGGRNTIYF; DNA: TGTGCCTGGAGTGGAGGGAGAAACACCATATATTTT
size: NA; D: NA; J: TRBJ2-1; V: TRBV27; CDR3: CASSSGGSRGYNEQFF; DNA: TGTGCCAGCAGTAGTGGGGGCTCCCGGGGCTACAATGAGCAGTTCTTC
size: NA; D: NA; J: TRBJ2-7; V: TRBV14; CDR3: CASSEGTWTAYEQYF; DNA: TGTGCCAGCAGCGAAGGGACCTGGACAGCCTACGAGCAGTACTTC
size: NA; D: TRBD1; J: TRBJ2-5; V: TRBV2; CDR3: CASRPDRPETQYF; DNA: TGTGCCAGCAGACCGGACAGGCCAGAGACCCAGTACTTC
size: NA; D: NA; J: TRBJ2-4; V: TRBV5-3; CDR3: CARSFRHPSGNIQYF; DNA: TGTGCCAGAAGCTTTAGGCACCCCTCGGGGAACATTCAGTACTTC
size: NA; D: NA; J: TRBJ2-1; V: TRBV6-5; CDR3: CASSYSKTVHNEQFF; DNA: TGTGCCAGCAGTTACTCGAAAACGGTCCACAATGAGCAGTTCTTC
size: NA; D: TRBD2; J: TRBJ2-3; V: TRBV28; CDR3: CASTTYLAGVTDTQYF; DNA: TGTGCCAGCACGACATACCTAGCGGGAGTCACAGATACGCAGTATTTT
size: NA; D: TRBD1; J: TRBJ1-3; V: TRBV25-1; CDR3: CASSDPGQASGNTIYF; DNA: TGTGCCAGCAGTGACCCGGGACAGGCGTCTGGAAACACCATATATTTT
size: NA; D: NA; J: TRBJ1-2; V: TRBV27; CDR3: CASPSSVSNYGYTF; DNA: TGTGCCAGCCCCTCGTCGGTGTCTAACTATGGCTACACCTTC
size: NA; D: TRBD2; J: TRBJ2-7; V: TRBV14; CDR3: CASSHYSGTISEQYF; DNA: TGTGCCAGCAGCCATTACAGCGGGACTATATCCGAGCAGTACTTC
size: NA; D: NA; J: TRBJ1-6; V: TRBV28; CDR3: CAIQGGDSPLHF; DNA: TGTGCCATACAGGGTGGTGATTCACCCCTCCACTTT
size: once; D: NA; J: TRBJ1-1; V: TRBV5-1; CDR3: CASSLLVQSGMNTEAFF; DNA: TGCGCCAGCAGCTTGCTGGTGCAGTCGGGAATGAACACTGAAGCTTTCTTT
size: NA; D: TRBD2; J: TRBJ2-7; V: TRBV5-1; CDR3: CASSHDGSGRTREQYF; DNA: TGCGCCAGCAGCCATGATGGCAGCGGGAGGACGCGGGAGCAGTACTTC
size: few; D: NA; J: TRBJ1-2; V: TRBV28; CDR3: CASSSANGMSYGYTF; DNA: TGTGCCAGCAGTTCCGCCAACGGGATGTCCTATGGCTACACCTTC
size: few; D: NA; J: TRBJ2-4; V: TRBV5-1; CDR3: CASSLSYGGAKNIQYF; DNA: TGCGCCAGCAGCTTGTCGTACGGGGGAGCCAAAAACATTCAGTACTTC
size: few; D: NA; J: TRBJ2-1; V: TRBV29-1; CDR3: CSVRDNEQFF; DNA: TGCAGCGTTAGAGACAATGAGCAGTTCTTC
size: NA; D: TRBD2; J: TRBJ2-1; V: TRBV27; CDR3: CASSWIAGGPLNEQFF; DNA: TGTGCCAGCAGTTGGATAGCGGGAGGGCCTCTTAATGAGCAGTTCTTC
size: NA; D: NA; J: TRBJ2-5; V: TRBV6-1; CDR3: CASSDLFRETQYF; DNA: TGTGCCAGCAGTGACCTATTCCGAGAGACCCAGTACTTC
size: NA; D: NA; J: TRBJ1-6; V: TRBV7-9; CDR3: CASSYRERNSPLHF; DNA: TGTGCCAGCAGTTACCGAGAGAGGAATTCACCCCTCCACTTT
size: NA; D: NA; J: TRBJ1-6; V: TRBV18; CDR3: CASSAKTGDSPLHF; DNA: TGTGCCAGCTCAGCTAAAACGGGGGATTCACCCCTCCACTTT
size: many; D: TRBD2; J: TRBJ2-1; V: TRBV18; CDR3: CASGDYNDEQFF; DNA: TGTGCCAGCGGGGACTACAACGATGAGCAGTTCTTC
size: NA; D: TRBD1; J: TRBJ1-1; V: TRBV30; CDR3: CAWSRARTGLNTEAFF; DNA: TGTGCCTGGAGCCGAGCTAGGACAGGGTTGAACACTGAAGCTTTCTTT
size: NA; D: TRBD1; J: TRBJ2-1; V: TRBV11-3; CDR3: CASSVQGTLYNEQFF; DNA: TGTGCCAGCAGCGTACAGGGGACACTCTACAATGAGCAGTTCTTC
size: NA; D: NA; J: TRBJ2-7; V: TRBV7-2; CDR3: CASSPIHGSEQYF; DNA: TGTGCCAGCAGCCCTATCCACGGGAGCGAGCAGTACTTC
size: NA; D: TRBD2; J: TRBJ2-2; V: TRBV6-2/TRBV6-3; CDR3: CASSLFGTSSSNTGELFF; DNA: TGTGCCAGCAGCCTTTTCGGGACTAGCTCCTCGAACACCGGGGAGCTGTTTTTT
size: NA; D: NA; J: TRBJ2-1; V: TRBV7-2; CDR3: CASRRDGVGNEQFF; DNA: TGTGCCAGCAGAAGAGACGGGGTAGGCAATGAGCAGTTCTTC
size: NA; D: NA; J: TRBJ1-6; V: TRBV15; CDR3: CATSRDRGNSPLHF; DNA: TGTGCCACCAGCAGAGATAGGGGGAATTCACCCCTCCACTTT
size: NA; D: TRBD2; J: TRBJ2-1; V: TRBV3-1/TRBV3-2; CDR3: CASSHRGLEVEQFF; DNA: TGTGCCAGCAGCCATCGGGGACTAGAGGTTGAGCAGTTCTTC
size: NA; D: NA; J: TRBJ2-3; V: TRBV7-3; CDR3: CASSLTPGGSDTQYF; DNA: TGTGCCAGCAGCTTAACCCCCGGGGGTTCAGATACGCAGTATTTT
size: NA; D: NA; J: TRBJ1-3; V: TRBV6-2/TRBV6-3; CDR3: CASSYGPGLSNTIYF; DNA: TGTGCCAGCAGTTACGGCCCCGGACTCAGTAACACCATATATTTT
size: NA; D: NA; J: TRBJ1-5; V: TRBV6-2/TRBV6-3; CDR3: CASSYGGRSDQPQHF; DNA: TGTGCCAGCAGTTACGGAGGGCGCTCGGATCAGCCCCAGCATTTT
size: NA; D: TRBD1; J: TRBJ1-3; V: TRBV18; CDR3: CASSPPTGASGNTIYF; DNA: TGTGCCAGCTCACCACCGACAGGGGCGAGTGGAAACACCATATATTTT
size: NA; D: NA; J: TRBJ2-5; V: TRBV28; CDR3: CASTPRGGRGLSGTQYF; DNA: TGTGCCAGCACCCCGCGCGGGGGCAGGGGCCTTTCGGGAACCCAGTACTTC